The 18 T cell receptor beta chains reported below all come from one sample, sequenced in a study of blood T cell repertoires in COVID-19. Measured with immunoSEQ multiplex PCR; TCRdb has only the in-frame clones, and not every one. Counted here are a few hundred thousand clones, around 84% occurring once; the ten biggest clones make up more than 4.5%. The sample taken for sequencing was peripheral blood. The receptors originated from a woman in her sixties with COVID-19, enrolled during active disease.

This chain joins TRBV19 and TRBJ1-5, with TRBD1 identical over 8 bases. The CDR3 length is 15 residues. Germline V gene lookup returns CDR1 LNHDA and CDR2 SQIVND (reference sequence). The J segment lost 7 bases and the V segment lost 4 bases, leaving 9 bases of the junction unmatched. CDR3 amino acids: CASSSPDRGKQPQHF. CDR3 bases: TGTGCCAGTAGTAGCCCCGACAGGGGTAAGCAGCCCCAGCATTTT.

The chain joins TRBV24-1 to TRBJ1-3; TRBD1 agrees at 8 bases. This CDR3 has 16 amino acids. The ends lost 3 bases at V and 0 bases at J; junction bases unmatched: 3. The germline gives CDR1 KGHDR, CDR2 SFDVKD. CDR3 DNA: TGTGCCACCAGTGATCCGACAGGGGACTCTGGAAACACCATATATTTT. This sequence encodes CATSDPTGDSGNTIYF.

Comments on this clone: Other DNA sequences in this sample translate to the same CDR3. The chain has TRBV19 and TRBJ2-1; 8 bases map to TRBD1. In germline, CDR1 is LNHDA, CDR2 SQIVND (reference sequence). V dropped 5 bases and J dropped 2; count of bases not matched to a gene: 2. CDR3 length: 14 amino acids. The CDR3 coding sequence is TGTGCCAGTAGTCGGACAGGGCCCTACAATGAGCAGTTCTTC. Its translation is CASSRTGPYNEQFF.

The chain couples TRBV6-1 to TRBJ1-5; D perhaps matches TRBD1 (5 bases). Looked up from germline, CDR1 is MNHNS and CDR2 is SASEGT. This CDR3 is 17 amino acids long. V lost 4 bases, J lost 1 base, and 17 bases lay in between. CDR3 DNA: TGTGCCAGCAGTGCGTGGCAGGGAGGGGCAAGCAATCAGCCCCAGCATTTT. Residues: CASSAWQGGASNQPQHF.

The chain carries TRBV9 and TRBJ2-1; a possible D gene is TRBD2 (6 bases). CDR1 is SGDLS and CDR2 is YYNGEE in the germline V gene. V lost 0 bases to trimming and J lost 3 bases, with 10 bases between them. The CDR3 extends over 15 amino acids. CDR3 region: CASSVAGENYNEQFF. In DNA form, the CDR3 reads TGTGCCAGCAGCGTAGCGGGAGAAAACTACAATGAGCAGTTCTTC. The whole variable domain, filled in from reference TRBV9 and TRBJ2-1, reads DSGVTQTPKHLITATGQRVTLRCSPRSGDLSVYWYQQSLDQGLQFLIQYYNGEERAKGNILERFSAQQFPDLHSELNLSSLELGDSALYFCASSVAGENYNEQFFGPGTRLTVL.

The chain couples TRBV5-5 to TRBJ2-7, with 7 bases identical to TRBD2. CDR1 is SGHKS and CDR2 is YYEKEE in the germline V gene (reference sequence). The CDR3 runs to 15 residues. Unmatched junction bases numbered 15, after V lost 5 bases and J lost 7 bases. CDR3 sequence reads: CASRPAGPVRTEQYF. In nucleotides, the CDR3 is TGTGCCAGCAGACCAGCGGGACCCGTCCGAACGGAGCAGTACTTC.

This chain joins TRBV4-1 and TRBJ1-1, with 7 positions matching TRBD1. CDR3 length equals 13 residues. The ends lost 3 bases at V and 10 bases at J; junction bases unmatched: 8. CDR1 is MGHRA and CDR2 is YSYEKL in the germline V gene. The chain's CDR3 is CASSQIGTEAAFF. The CDR3 region has the DNA TGCGCCAGCAGCCAGATTGGGACAGAGGCAGCTTTCTTT.

The V and J genes are TRBV30 and TRBJ1-5; perhaps TRBD1 as D (5 bases). The CDR3 extends over 15 amino acids. V shed 4 bases and J shed 2 bases, with 15 bases lying between them. Germline assignment: CDR1 GTSNPN and CDR2 SVGIG (reference sequence). The CDR3 nucleotides read TGTGCCTGGACGGCAGCGGGGGGTGGCAATCAGCCCCAGCATTTT. It encodes CAWTAAGGGNQPQHF.

The count of this clone is one. This chain uses TRBV6-5 with TRBJ1-1; 8 nucleotides match TRBD1. Trimming cost V 6 bases and J 11 bases; bases outside gene matches: 11. The CDR3 contains 13 residues. Per germline, CDR1 MNHEY and CDR2 SVGAGI. The chain's CDR3 is CASSPSWTGMAFF. DNA of the CDR3: TGTGCCAGCAGCCCAAGTTGGACAGGGATGGCTTTCTTT.

The gene calls are TRBV3-1 (or the pseudogene TRBV3-2) and TRBJ2-7, with TRBD2 as a possible D gene (6 bases). V shed 1 base and J shed 2 bases, with 21 bases lying between them. This CDR3 is built from 18 residues. CDR1 is LGHDT, CDR2 YNNKEL, per germline (reference sequence). CDR3 sequence (DNA): TGTGCCAGCAGCCAAGGGTCTAGCGCCAGTGAAATTGCCTACGAGCAGTACTTC. Translation: CASSQGSSASEIAYEQYF.

This clone was found once. CDR3 sequence: CASRQGGREKLFF. In nucleotides, the CDR3 is TGTGCCAGCAGACAGGGAGGGCGTGAAAAACTGTTTTTT. The chain has TRBV6-5 and TRBJ1-4; possible D gene TRBD1, 6 bases. V was trimmed by 6 bases and J by 7 bases, leaving 12 bases between them. The CDR3 loop spans 13 amino acids. The germline gives CDR1 MNHEY, CDR2 SVGAGI.

V usage is TRBV5-1 and J usage is TRBJ2-7; 8 positions agree with TRBD2. Germline V gene data show CDR1 as SGHRS and CDR2 as YFSETQ. This CDR3 contains 17 residues. Losses at the gene ends were 0 bases for V and 3 bases for J; bases not matched to a gene: 11. The CDR3 spells CASSLGYLAGRFYEQYF. CDR3 nucleotide sequence: TGCGCCAGCAGCTTGGGCTATCTAGCGGGCCGTTTCTACGAGCAGTACTTC.

The rearrangement uses TRBV27 and TRBJ2-3, with 9 bases that match TRBD1. Per the germline V gene, CDR1 is MNHEY and CDR2 is SMNVEV (reference sequence). The CDR3 has 15 residues. After removal of 3 bases from V and 5 bases from J, the junction contained 6 bases not matched to a gene. CDR3 in amino acids: CASSFGQGSRDTQYF. Here the CDR3 DNA reads TGTGCCAGCAGTTTCGGACAGGGGAGTAGAGATACGCAGTATTTT.

The rearrangement uses TRBV6-5 and TRBJ2-2; TRBD1 matches 9 bases. The CDR3 contains 15 residues. Germline CDR1 reads MNHEY; CDR2 reads SVGAGI. The ends lost 5 bases at V and 8 bases at J; junction bases unmatched: 9. For the CDR3, the DNA is TGTGCCAGCAGTCCCGGGACAGGGTTAACGGGGGAGCTGTTTTTT. It encodes CASSPGTGLTGELFF.

CDR3 nucleotide sequence: TGTGCCAGCAGCCAAGAGAGACAGAGCAATCAGCCCCAGCATTTT. Translation gives CASSQERQSNQPQHF. V and J are TRBV4-2 and TRBJ1-5, with a possible D match to TRBD1 (5 bases). The CDR3 totals 15 residues. Trimming shortened V by 0 bases and J by 1 base, and 7 bases separated the two germline ends. The germline V gene has CDR1 LGHNA and CDR2 YNFKEQ.

V usage is TRBV7-6 and J usage is TRBJ2-7; 9 nucleotides agree with TRBD2. This CDR3 has 14 residues. Per germline, CDR1 SGHVS and CDR2 FNYEAQ. V was clipped by 1 base and J by 3 bases; unmatched bases: 1. CDR3 coding DNA: TGTGCCAGCAGCTTAGTAGCGGGAGTCTACGAGCAGTACTTC. It is translated as CASSLVAGVYEQYF.

The gene calls are TRBV5-1 and TRBJ2-3, with D possibly TRBD2 on 7 matching bases. Germline assignment: CDR1 SGHRS and CDR2 YFSETQ. The CDR3 totals 15 residues. Trimming left V 3 bases short and J 5 bases short, with 16 bases between. The CDR3, as DNA: TGCGCCAGCAGCTCGCTTTGGGGGGGGCGAGATACGCAGTATTTT. The encoded protein is CASSSLWGGRDTQYF.

The CDR3 reads CASSLGGRDQPQHF. DNA for the CDR3: TGCGCCAGCAGCTTGGGTGGCAGGGATCAGCCCCAGCATTTT. V and J are TRBV5-1 and TRBJ1-5; the D gene is possibly TRBD1 (5 bases). The CDR3 runs 14 residues. In germline, CDR1 is SGHRS, CDR2 YFSETQ. With 0 bases removed from V and 5 bases from J, the gap between germline ends came to 9 bases.